These 10 T cell receptor beta chains were sequenced from one sample in a study of blood T cell repertoires in COVID-19. Assay used: immunoSEQ multiplex PCR; TCRdb lists only in-frame clones, some missing. The repertoire holds over 200,000 clones, with about 90% as singletons. The specimen was peripheral blood. The receptors stem from a man in his forties with active or convalescent COVID-19.

The V call is TRBV23-1, the J call TRBJ2-7, with D possibly TRBD2 on 6 matching bases. TRBV23-1 is annotated as an ORF whose role is uncertain. The CDR3 is 15 residues long. V lost 3 bases and J 5 bases, leaving 17 bases between the germline ends. CDR3 region: CASSHSGQGGNEQYF. The CDR3 DNA sequence: TGCGCCAGCAGTCATTCCGGGCAGGGAGGAAACGAGCAGTACTTC.

J is TRBJ1-2 and V is TRBV14; D is unresolved. The V end lost 4 bases, the J end lost 4 bases, and 10 bases lay between the germline ends. CDR1 is SGHDN and CDR2 is FVKESK in the germline V gene. The CDR3 extends over 13 amino acids. CDR3 region: CASSPGVSYGYTF. In nucleotides, the CDR3 is TGTGCCAGCAGCCCGGGAGTGTCCTATGGCTACACCTTC.

There are a few counts of this clone. CDR3 region: CSVEEGDRARDTQYF. CDR3 DNA sequence: TGCAGCGTTGAAGAGGGGGACAGGGCTAGGGATACGCAGTATTTT. The rearrangement joins TRBV29-1 to TRBJ2-3; 9 bases agree with TRBD1. Trimming removed 0 bases from V and 6 bases from J; junction bases left unmatched: 7. The CDR3 is made up of 15 amino acids. Per germline, CDR1 SQVTM and CDR2 ANQGSEA.

This clone was found once. The chain uses TRBV6-5 and TRBJ2-7, with D perhaps TRBD1 (6 bases). The V gene's germline CDR1 is MNHEY and CDR2 SVGAGI. The CDR3 totals 15 residues. V dropped 7 bases and J dropped 6 bases, with 22 bases sitting between them. CDR3 region: CASIPRGPLRAEQYF. The CDR3, as DNA: TGTGCCAGCATTCCCAGGGGACCACTAAGGGCCGAGCAGTACTTC.

The chain combines TRBV7-3 with TRBJ1-2; TRBD1 might be the D (5 bases). This CDR3 contains 14 residues. Trimming stripped 5 bases from V and 7 bases from J, with 17 bases between. Germline V CDR1 and CDR2: SGHTA, FQGTGA. CDR3 loop: CASSPTTVLPGYTF. In DNA, the CDR3 is TGTGCCAGCAGCCCCACGACAGTTCTTCCTGGCTACACCTTC.

The gene calls are TRBV27 and TRBJ1-5; 10 bases agree with TRBD1. After removal of 4 bases from V and 4 bases from J, the junction contained 4 bases not matched to a gene. Per the germline V gene, CDR1 is MNHEY and CDR2 is SMNVEV (reference sequence). The CDR3 totals 15 residues. The CDR3 protein is CASSSGQGPNQPQHF. For the CDR3, the DNA is TGTGCCAGCAGTTCGGGACAGGGGCCTAATCAGCCCCAGCATTTT.

V and J are TRBV14 and TRBJ1-1; TRBD1 matches at 7 bases. Germline trimming cut 3 bases from V and 1 base from J; bases unmatched to any gene: 8. The germline gives CDR1 SGHDN, CDR2 FVKESK. The length of the CDR3 is 16 residues. The CDR3 DNA follows: TGTGCCAGCAGCCATGCGCTGGGACAGCCGAACACTGAAGCTTTCTTT. It encodes CASSHALGQPNTEAFF.

The DNA of the CDR3 is TGTGCCAGCAGTTTAGAGACACCCATCAGCACAGATACGCAGTATTTT. Its translation is CASSLETPISTDTQYF. The genes are TRBV27 and TRBJ2-3; D remains ambiguous. In germline, CDR1 is MNHEY, CDR2 SMNVEV (reference sequence). CDR3 size: 16 residues. V was shortened by 2 bases and J by 0 bases, with 12 bases between the two germline ends.

CDR3 in amino acids: CASSFDIPNSPLHF. Here the CDR3 DNA reads TGCGCCAGCAGCTTTGACATACCGAATTCACCCCTCCACTTT. The chain combines TRBV5-1 with TRBJ1-6, with D unresolved. Trimming removed 2 bases from V and 7 bases from J, with 10 bases in between. Germline V gene lookup returns CDR1 SGHRS and CDR2 YFSETQ. The CDR3 loop spans 14 amino acids.

This clone was recorded only once. The chain links TRBV11-2 to TRBJ2-3, with 16 bases fitting TRBD2. V was clipped by 4 bases and J by 6 bases; unmatched bases: 13. The CDR3 covers 19 residues. Germline assignment: CDR1 SGHAT and CDR2 FQNNGV. The chain's CDR3 is CASSSRGGLAGGEGDTQYF. The DNA of the CDR3 is TGTGCCAGCAGCTCTCGAGGGGGACTAGCGGGAGGGGAGGGCGATACGCAGTATTTT.